The 7 T cell receptor beta chains below all came from one sample that was sequenced in a study of blood T cell repertoires in COVID-19. TCRdb keeps only in-frame clones here, not all; method: immunoSEQ multiplex PCR. The data contain a few hundred thousand clones, approximately 81% of them singletons. Sequenced sample: peripheral blood. The receptors derive from a woman younger than 30 with acute or convalescent COVID-19.

This clone was recorded once. The J gene is TRBJ2-7, the V gene TRBV15; 13 bases align to TRBD2. CDR1 is LNHNV, CDR2 YYDKDF, per germline (reference sequence). This CDR3 comprises 14 residues. J was trimmed by 7 bases and V by 1 base; bases with no gene match: 1. CDR3 coding DNA: TGTGCCACCAGCAGAGGACTAGCGGGAGGTGAGCAGTACTTC. This gives the protein CATSRGLAGGEQYF.

The rearrangement joins TRBV5-5 to TRBJ2-3, with 8 bases matching TRBD1. Looked up from germline, CDR1 is SGHKS and CDR2 is YYEKEE (reference sequence). V was pared by 0 bases and J by 0 bases, with 9 bases of the junction left unmatched. This CDR3 spans 18 amino acids. CDR3: CASSLDWTGRDSTDTQYF. CDR3 DNA sequence: TGTGCCAGCAGCTTGGATTGGACAGGGCGTGATAGCACAGATACGCAGTATTTT.

The rearrangement joins TRBV11-2 to TRBJ2-7; 10 bases match TRBD1. V trimming: 5 bases; J trimming: 6 bases; junction bases outside the gene matches: 7. Germline V gene lookup returns CDR1 SGHAT and CDR2 FQNNGV. The CDR3 has 14 residues. The CDR3 spells CASSPTGTGVEQYF. The CDR3 DNA is TGTGCCAGCAGCCCAACCGGGACAGGGGTCGAGCAGTACTTC.

CDR3 bases: TGTGCCAGCAGCCAATCTGAGGTCGCGGGATCTCTAAACGAGCAGTACTTC. It translates to CASSQSEVAGSLNEQYF. The V call is TRBV4-2, the J call TRBJ2-7; TRBD2 might be the D (6 bases). V was trimmed by 2 bases and J by 5 bases, leaving 22 bases between them. This CDR3 has 17 amino acids. Germline V gene lookup returns CDR1 LGHNA and CDR2 YNFKEQ.

The chain is built from TRBV7-2 and TRBJ2-7; TRBD1 is a possible D gene (5 bases). V lost 2 bases to trimming and J lost 4 bases, with 21 bases between them. CDR1 SGHTA and CDR2 FQGNSA come from the germline V gene. The CDR3 consists of 17 residues. The CDR3 DNA follows: TGTGCCAGCAGCTTACCCGAAACAGGAGATACGATTTACGAGCAGTACTTC. Its protein product is CASSLPETGDTIYEQYF.

The gene calls are TRBV28 and TRBJ2-3; 8 bases match TRBD2. The V gene end was trimmed by 5 bases and the J gene end by 3 bases; junction bases not matched to a gene: 7. The CDR3 consists of 15 residues. Germline CDR1 and CDR2: MDHEN and SYDVKM. CDR3 amino acids: CASSPLAAGTDTQYF. In DNA, the CDR3 is TGTGCCAGCAGTCCACTAGCGGCCGGAACAGATACGCAGTATTTT.

This clone was found a few times. V usage is TRBV27 and J usage is TRBJ2-7; 11 bases line up with TRBD2. V shed 10 bases and J 3 bases; nucleotides not matched to a gene: 11. The CDR3 contains 15 residues. Germline V gives CDR1 MNHEY, CDR2 SMNVEV (reference sequence). The CDR3 DNA reads TGTGCCACCCGCCTAGGGACTAGCGGAATCTACGAGCAGTACTTC. Translating it yields CATRLGTSGIYEQYF.